This section outlines one T cell receptor beta chain sequence together with its context. This receptor's antigen is unknown. Per-base qualities were not stored, and no clone one base away is much larger. Reading from cysteine to phenylalanine, the CDR3 counts 12 amino acids. Of the read, only the CDR3 DNA is kept; its 36 bases are in frame from base 1. V and J are truncated by 7 bases and 6 bases respectively, leaving an intervening sequence of 12 bases. TCRbeta CDR3 regions were amplified from genomic DNA by means of the immunoSEQ Assay, a bias-controlled multiplex PCR. Under the source paper's analysis protocol: The number of nucleated cells in each sample was estimated by amplification of reference gene primers within the assay. Sequence reads were collapsed and filtered to measure the absolute abundance of every unique TCRbeta CDR3 rearrangement. For each sample, productive Simpson clonality was calculated as the square root of Simpson's diversity index over productive rearrangements. The immuneACCESS repertoire file appears here via TCRdb, limited to in-frame rearrangements. These files lack a portion of the clones; in checked studies, under half of the deficit traces to unresolved V genes, and the cause of the others is not known. V and J calls and clone size come straight from that table; D and trimming were deduced from the DNA. The sample yields about 190,000 clones; 70% to 80% were counted once. Approximately 13% of the sample is held by the ten biggest clonotypes.

These data belong to a study of blood T cell repertoires in COVID-19 (dated by TCRdb to 2018 to 2021). Some background on the complete study: Samples from collaborators originated in the United States, Italy and Spain and spanned both the acute and convalescent phases of COVID-19. The dataset comprised deeply sampled blood TCRbeta repertoires from subjects exposed to, actively infected with, or recovered from COVID-19. The repertoires were released in a freely available public database intended as a resource for research on the immune response to SARS-CoV-2. HLA class I and class II types, where available, came from metadata supplied by the sample provider rather than from assay-based typing. The material from the prospective study consisted of cDNA or gDNA derived from T cells, B-cell-depleted T cells, or PBMCs. The samples were drawn from the first 160 participants of the ongoing ImmuneRACE study and from 950 to 1,500 subjects provided by 6 global collaborators. Nearly every sample came with metadata listing a de-identified subject ID, COVID-19 status, age in years and sex. Study-level results and caveats: The amount of clinical and demographic metadata varied by source and participant and was provided uncurated.

A second Seattle source provided samples from volunteer blood donors who had recovered from COVID-19. Whole blood was collected in K2EDTA tubes by collaborating institutions according to the institutions' own protocols. For TCRbeta analysis, collaborators shipped samples in one of three forms: frozen whole blood, isolated PBMCs, or DNA extracted from either of those sample types. Sequences were obtained from peripheral blood. The chain employs TRBV12-3 or TRBV12-4 and TRBJ1-2; the D gene is possibly TRBD1, with 5 bases matching. The clonotype originates from a man aged 45-60 years who had recovered from COVID-19. The CDR3 corresponds to CASTDRKNGYTF. The DNA sequence reads TGTGCCAGCACCGACAGAAAGAATGGCTACACCTTC.